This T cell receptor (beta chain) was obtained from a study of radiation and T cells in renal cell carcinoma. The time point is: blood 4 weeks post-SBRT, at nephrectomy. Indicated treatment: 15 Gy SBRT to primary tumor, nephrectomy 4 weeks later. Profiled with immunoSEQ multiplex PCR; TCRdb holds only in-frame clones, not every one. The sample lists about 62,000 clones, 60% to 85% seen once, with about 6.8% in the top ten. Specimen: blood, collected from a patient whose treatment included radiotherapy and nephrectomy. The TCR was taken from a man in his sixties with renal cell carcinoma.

Written as DNA, the CDR3 is TGCAGTGCTATACTAGCGAATACGCAGTATTTT. Translating gives CSAILANTQYF. The chain links TRBV20-1 to TRBJ2-3; 7 bases match TRBD2. V lost 4 bases and J lost 7; bases outside the gene matches: 2. The germline CDR1 and CDR2 sequences are DFQATT and SNEGSKA (reference sequence). This CDR3 spans 11 amino acids.